This T cell receptor (beta chain) was sequenced for a study of CD8 T cells in Susac syndrome. Germline CDR1 reads MNHEY; CDR2 reads SVGEGT. The V gene end was trimmed by 7 bases and the J gene end by 1 base; junction bases not matched to a gene: 6. The CDR3 loop spans 16 amino acids. A quantity of about 0.45 to 1 ug RNA underwent reverse transcription using random hexamers. TCRdb recomputed calls from the immunoSEQ multiplex PCR reads with MiXCR, one row per CDR3 protein. The table has around 300,000 distinct CDR3 sequences, approximately 85% seen once. The sequencing sample was made of CD8+ T cells from PBMCs. The chain uses TRBV6-2 or TRBV6-3 and TRBJ2-2, with 10 positions matching TRBD1. This receptor was identified in a human donor with multiple sclerosis. The CDR3 is CASTIGQGVNTGELFF. Here the CDR3 DNA reads TGTGCCAGCACCATAGGACAGGGGGTGAACACCGGGGAGCTGTTTTTT.